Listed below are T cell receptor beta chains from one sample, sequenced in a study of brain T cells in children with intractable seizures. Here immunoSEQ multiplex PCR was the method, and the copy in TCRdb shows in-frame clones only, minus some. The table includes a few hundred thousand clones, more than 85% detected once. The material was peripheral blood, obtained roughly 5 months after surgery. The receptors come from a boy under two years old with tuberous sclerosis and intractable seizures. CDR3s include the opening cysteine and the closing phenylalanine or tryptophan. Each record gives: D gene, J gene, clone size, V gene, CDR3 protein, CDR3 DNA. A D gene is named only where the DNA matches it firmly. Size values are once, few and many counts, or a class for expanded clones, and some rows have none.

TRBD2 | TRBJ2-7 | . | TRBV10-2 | CASSAQRELIDEQYF | TGCGCCAGCAGTGCTCAGCGGGAGTTAATAGACGAGCAGTACTTC
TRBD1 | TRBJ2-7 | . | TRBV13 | CASSLVSGTGKGNEQYF | TGTGCCAGCAGCTTAGTATCTGGGACAGGGAAAGGGAACGAGCAGTACTTC
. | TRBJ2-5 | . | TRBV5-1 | CASSSGFPETQYF | TGCGCCAGCAGCTCGGGATTTCCGGAGACCCAGTACTTC
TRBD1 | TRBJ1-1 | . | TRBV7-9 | CASTPTRIGQGGWYTEAFF | TGTGCCAGCACCCCTACCCGAATCGGACAGGGGGGTTGGTACACTGAAGCTTTCTTT
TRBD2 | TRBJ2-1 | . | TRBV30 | CAWTPSGGDNEQFF | TGTGCCTGGACGCCTAGCGGGGGGGACAATGAGCAGTTCTTC
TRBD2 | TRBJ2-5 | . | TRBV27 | CASRSSGRQETQYF | TGTGCCAGCAGGTCTAGCGGGAGACAAGAGACCCAGTACTTC
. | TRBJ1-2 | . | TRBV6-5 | CASSYLQGGDGYTF | TGTGCCAGCAGTTACCTACAGGGAGGAGATGGCTACACCTTC
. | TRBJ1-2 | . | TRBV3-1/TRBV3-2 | CASSQDLPRSYTF | TGTGCCAGCAGCCAAGATTTGCCGAGATCTTACACCTTC
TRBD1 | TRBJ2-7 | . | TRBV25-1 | CASTRTGPGGTYEQYF | TGTGCCAGCACTCGGACAGGGCCCGGTGGCACCTACGAGCAGTACTTC
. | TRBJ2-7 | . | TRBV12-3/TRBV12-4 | CASSTTPYEQYF | TGTGCCAGCAGTACCACTCCCTACGAGCAGTACTTC
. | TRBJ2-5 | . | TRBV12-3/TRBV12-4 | CASSHDSGETQYF | TGTGCCAGCAGCCATGATTCGGGGGAGACCCAGTACTTC
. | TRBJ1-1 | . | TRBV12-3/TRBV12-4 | CASSAPRTEAFF | TGTGCCAGCAGTGCCCCGCGCACTGAAGCTTTCTTT
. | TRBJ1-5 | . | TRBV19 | CASSMPRADNQPQHF | TGTGCCAGTAGTATGCCGAGGGCCGACAATCAGCCCCAGCATTTT
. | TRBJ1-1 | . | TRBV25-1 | CASSGGGISRRNTEAFF | TGTGCCAGCAGTGGGGGTGGGATATCTCGCCGGAACACTGAAGCTTTCTTT
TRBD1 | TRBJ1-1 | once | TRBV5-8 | CASSLGPSGGTEAFF | TGTGCCAGCAGCTTGGGGCCCTCAGGGGGCACTGAAGCTTTCTTT
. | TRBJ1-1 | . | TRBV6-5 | CASSTPGGNTEAFF | TGTGCCAGCAGTACGCCCGGCGGGAACACTGAAGCTTTCTTT
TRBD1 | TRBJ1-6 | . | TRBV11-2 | CASSSIQGSGSPLHF | TGTGCCAGCAGCTCGATACAGGGGTCTGGTTCACCCCTCCACTTT
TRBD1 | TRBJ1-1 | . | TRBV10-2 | CASSESTGAPEAFF | TGCGCCAGCAGTGAGTCGACAGGGGCGCCTGAAGCTTTCTTT
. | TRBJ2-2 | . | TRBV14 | CASSRLGCSGGMNTGELFF | TGTGCCAGCAGCCGGCTCGGATGTTCGGGGGGCATGAACACCGGGGAGCTGTTTTTT
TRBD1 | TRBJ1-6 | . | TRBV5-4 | CASSFGGQTDSPLHF | TGTGCCAGCAGCTTTGGGGGACAGACCGATTCACCCCTCCACTTT
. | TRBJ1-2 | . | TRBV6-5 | CASSYSDTGAYGYTF | TGTGCCAGCAGTTACTCAGATACTGGGGCCTATGGCTACACCTTC
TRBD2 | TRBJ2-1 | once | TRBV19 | CASSLGLYNEQFF | TGTGCCAGTAGTTTGGGACTATACAATGAGCAGTTCTTC
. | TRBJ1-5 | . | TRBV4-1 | CASSLQATGVNQPQHF | TGCGCCAGCAGCCTCCAAGCGACAGGCGTCAATCAGCCCCAGCATTTT
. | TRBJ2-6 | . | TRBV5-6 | CASSGGVSGANVLTF | TGTGCCAGCAGCGGCGGGGTGTCTGGGGCCAACGTCCTGACTTTC
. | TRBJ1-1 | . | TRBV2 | CASSDSRYRPEAFF | TGTGCCAGCAGTGATTCTAGATACCGCCCTGAAGCTTTCTTT
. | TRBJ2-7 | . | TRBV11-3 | CASSGTGFHEQYF | TGTGCCAGCAGCGGAACAGGGTTCCACGAGCAGTACTTC
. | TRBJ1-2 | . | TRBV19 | CASSIGQGYGYTF | TGTGCCAGTAGTATAGGGCAGGGCTATGGCTACACCTTC
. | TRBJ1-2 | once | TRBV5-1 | CASSPVGQSRNYGYTF | TGCGCCAGCAGCCCGGTCGGCCAGAGCCGTAACTATGGCTACACCTTC
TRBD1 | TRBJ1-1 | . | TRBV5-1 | CASSQDRLEAFF | TGCGCCAGCAGTCAGGACAGGCTCGAAGCTTTCTTT
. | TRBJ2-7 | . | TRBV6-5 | CASSYGPFYEQYF | TGTGCCAGCAGTTACGGGCCTTTCTACGAGCAGTACTTC
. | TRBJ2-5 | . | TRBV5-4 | CASSLPGEGYETQYF | TGTGCCAGCAGCTTGCCGGGAGAAGGGTATGAGACCCAGTACTTC
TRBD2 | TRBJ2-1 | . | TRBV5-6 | CASSLLAGTYNEQFF | TGTGCCAGCAGCTTACTAGCGGGGACATACAATGAGCAGTTCTTC
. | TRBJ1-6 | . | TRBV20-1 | CSASREMSSYNSPLHF | TGCAGTGCTAGTCGGGAAATGAGCTCCTATAATTCACCCCTCCACTTT
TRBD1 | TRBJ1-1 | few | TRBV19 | CASSRTGVTEAFF | TGTGCCAGCTCCCGGACAGGGGTTACTGAAGCTTTCTTT
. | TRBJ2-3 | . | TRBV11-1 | CASSLLGGLSTDTQYF | TGTGCCAGCAGCTTATTGGGCGGGCTAAGCACAGATACGCAGTATTTT
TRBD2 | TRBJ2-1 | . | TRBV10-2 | CASSDELAVPVYNEQFF | TGCGCCAGCAGTGACGAACTAGCGGTCCCCGTCTACAATGAGCAGTTCTTC
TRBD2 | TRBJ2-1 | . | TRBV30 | CAWSLTSGRPYNEQFF | TGTGCCTGGAGCCTAACTAGCGGGAGGCCCTACAATGAGCAGTTCTTC
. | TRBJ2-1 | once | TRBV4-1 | CASSQVRSSYNEQFF | TGCGCCAGCAGCCAAGTTCGGTCCTCCTACAATGAGCAGTTCTTC
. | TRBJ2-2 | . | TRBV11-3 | CASSRLDEGNTGELFF | TGTGCCAGCAGCCGACTCGATGAGGGGAACACCGGGGAGCTGTTTTTT
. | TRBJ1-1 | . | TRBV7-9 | CASSLRGGPAEAFF | TGTGCCAGCAGCTTACGAGGGGGGCCGGCTGAAGCTTTCTTT
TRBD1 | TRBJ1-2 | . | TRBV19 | CASSIISRDSSGYTF | TGTGCCAGTAGTATAATTTCCCGGGACAGTTCTGGCTACACCTTC
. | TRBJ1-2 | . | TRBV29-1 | CSVDTEGNGYTF | TGCAGCGTTGATACGGAAGGTAATGGCTACACCTTC
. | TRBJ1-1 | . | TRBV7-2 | CASSLPWDTMNTEAFF | TGTGCCAGCAGCCTGCCATGGGACACTATGAACACTGAAGCTTTCTTT
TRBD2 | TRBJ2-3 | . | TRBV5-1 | CASSLGGLAVSTDTQYF | TGCGCCAGCAGCTTGGGGGGACTAGCGGTGAGCACAGATACGCAGTATTTT
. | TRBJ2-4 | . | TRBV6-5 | CASSYLLTLAKNIQYF | TGTGCCAGCAGTTACCTCCTGACCCTAGCCAAAAACATTCAGTACTTC
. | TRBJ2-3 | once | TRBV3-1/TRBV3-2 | CASSQVSTSTDTQYF | TGTGCCAGCAGCCAAGTCTCCACTAGCACAGATACGCAGTATTTT
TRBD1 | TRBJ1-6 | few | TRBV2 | CACQGTEDPLHF | TGTGCCTGCCAGGGGACAGAAGACCCCCTCCACTTT
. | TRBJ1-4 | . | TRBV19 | CASREGRAANEKLFF | TGTGCCAGTAGGGAAGGGCGAGCAGCTAATGAAAAACTGTTTTTT
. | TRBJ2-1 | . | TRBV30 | CAWSPLGGLNEQFF | TGTGCCTGGAGTCCCCTCGGGGGGCTTAATGAGCAGTTCTTC
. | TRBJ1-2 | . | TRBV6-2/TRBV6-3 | CASSLTATGYGYTF | TGTGCCAGCAGTTTGACAGCGACAGGCTATGGCTACACCTTC
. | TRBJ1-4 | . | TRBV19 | CASTRGTEGQKLFF | TGTGCCTCAACTAGGGGGACTGAAGGGCAAAAACTGTTTTTT